This entry lists 25 T cell receptor beta chains sequenced from one sample in a study of T cell responses to AZD1222 COVID-19 vaccine (dated by TCRdb to the early 2020s). The protocol used for the library was the immunoSEQ multiplex PCR assay. Drawn from immuneACCESS, this table holds only the in-frame rearrangements with V and J called that TCRdb kept. Clones are partly lost; checked studies trace under half to an unresolved V gene and leave the rest unexplained. Here the sample has about 35,000 clones; 86% occur a single time. The ten biggest clones cover 6.8% of the sample. The time point label corresponds to: baseline before first vaccination. The sample consisted of peripheral blood, taken on day 0 of AZD1222 vaccination. The receptor source for this set is an adult in good health.

This sequence joins TRBV14 and TRBJ1-5; no clear D gene. The germline V gene has CDR1 SGHDN and CDR2 FVKESK. This CDR3 contains 15 residues. Trimming stripped 1 base from V and 1 base from J, with 8 bases between. CDR3 residues: CASSQGGLSNQPQHF. The DNA for the CDR3 is TGTGCCAGCAGCCAAGGGGGTTTAAGCAATCAGCCCCAGCATTTT.

In its sample, this clone was seen once. This rearrangement joins TRBV15 to TRBJ2-7; TRBD1 matches at 7 bases. Germline trimming cut 1 base from V and 6 bases from J; bases unmatched to any gene: 6. The CDR3 contains 14 residues. Germline V gives CDR1 LNHNV, CDR2 YYDKDF (reference sequence). The CDR3 DNA sequence: TGTGCCACCAGCAGAGTTACCACAGGGGCCGAGCAGTACTTC. It codes for CATSRVTTGAEQYF.

The chain links TRBV14 to TRBJ1-1; no clear D. CDR1 SGHDN and CDR2 FVKESK come from the germline V gene. The CDR3 has 14 amino acids. Trimming stripped 2 bases from V and 1 base from J, with 8 bases between. CDR3 loop: CASSQRSGNTEAFF. The CDR3 region has the DNA TGTGCCAGCAGCCAACGCTCGGGGAACACTGAAGCTTTCTTT.

The CDR3 reads CASSPASGRSYNEQFF. The DNA of the CDR3 is TGTGCCAGCAGCCCGGCGAGCGGGAGATCCTACAATGAGCAGTTCTTC. The rearrangement joins TRBV5-4 to TRBJ2-1, with 8 bases that match TRBD2. V lost 4 bases, J lost 1 base, and 7 bases stayed unmatched. Germline assignment: CDR1 SGHNT and CDR2 YYREEE (reference sequence). This CDR3 has 16 residues. The variable domain in full, with the rest retrieved from reference TRBV5-4 and TRBJ2-1, is ETGVTQSPTHLIKTRGQQVTLRCSSQSGHNTVSWYQQALGQGPQFIFQYYREEENGRGNFPPRFSGLQFPNYSSELNVNALELDDSALYLCASSPASGRSYNEQFFGPGTRLTVL.

CDR3 nucleotides: TGTGCCAGCAGCTGGCAGGCTAACACTGAAGCTTTCTTT. Protein sequence: CASSWQANTEAFF. The chain is built from TRBV12-3 or TRBV12-4 and TRBJ1-1; no firm D call. The V end was cut by 6 bases, the J end by 2 bases, with 10 bases between. The CDR3 is 13 residues long.

The rearrangement links TRBV3-1 (or the pseudogene TRBV3-2) to TRBJ2-7, with 8 bases fitting TRBD1. Per germline, CDR1 LGHDT and CDR2 YNNKEL (reference sequence). This CDR3 region has 16 residues. Unmatched junction bases numbered 8, after V lost 0 bases and J lost 4 bases. CDR3 DNA sequence: TGTGCCAGCAGCCAAGATCGAGGGACAGGCCTATACGAGCAGTACTTC. Amino acids: CASSQDRGTGLYEQYF.

The V call is TRBV10-3, the J call TRBJ2-7; TRBD2 might be the D (6 bases). V lost 6 bases and J lost 4, with 13 bases in between. This CDR3 spans 13 amino acids. Germline CDR1 ENHRY, CDR2 SYGVKD. The CDR3 sequence is CAIRYGAGYEQYF. CDR3 in DNA: TGTGCCATCAGATACGGGGCGGGATACGAGCAGTACTTC.

The chain carries TRBV28 and TRBJ1-4; possibly TRBD1 for D (6 bases). The germline V and J ends were trimmed by 0 bases and 5 bases, with 16 bases remaining between them. The CDR3 runs 17 residues. CDR1 and CDR2 from the germline V gene are MDHEN and SYDVKM. The CDR3 DNA reads as TGTGCCAGCAGTTTATGGATTGGGGGCAGGGGAAATGAAAAACTGTTTTTT. The encoded protein is CASSLWIGGRGNEKLFF. Full variable domain (rest looked up from reference TRBV28 and TRBJ1-4): DVKVTQSSRYLVKRTGEKVFLECVQDMDHENMFWYRQDPGLGLRLIYFSYDVKMKEKGDIPEGYSVSREKKERFSLILESASTNQTSMYLCASSLWIGGRGNEKLFFGSGTQLSVL.

This clone was counted only a few times. The genes are TRBV7-2 and TRBJ1-2; D gene unclear. V was pared by 1 base and J by 0 bases, with 18 bases between. There are 18 residues in the CDR3. CDR1 SGHTA and CDR2 FQGNSA come from the germline V gene. The CDR3 here is CASSLVRRRPGANYGYTF. The CDR3 bases are TGTGCCAGCAGCTTAGTTAGACGGCGGCCCGGGGCTAACTATGGCTACACCTTC.

This clone was detected only once. The V and J genes are TRBV19 and TRBJ2-1; 8 bases are shared with TRBD2. Germline values: CDR1 LNHDA, CDR2 SQIVND (reference sequence). This CDR3 contains 16 residues. V lost 6 bases, J lost 7 bases, and 14 bases stayed unmatched. The CDR3 DNA reads TGTGCCAGTAGAGATCTAGTCCTAGCGGGTCTGAATGAGCAGTTCTTC. Protein sequence: CASRDLVLAGLNEQFF. The full variable domain, rest sourced from reference TRBV19 and TRBJ2-1, is DGGITQSPKYLFRKEGQNVTLSCEQNLNHDAMYWYRQDPGQGLRLIYYSQIVNDFQKGDIAEGYSVSREKKESFPLTVTSAQKNPTAFYLCASRDLVLAGLNEQFFGPGTRLTVL.

The J gene is TRBJ1-5, the V gene TRBV10-3; D might be TRBD1 (6 bases). Germline V gives CDR1 ENHRY, CDR2 SYGVKD. Trimming took off 11 bases at V and 2 bases at J, with 13 bases between the two ends. The CDR3 is 13 amino acids. The CDR3 nucleotides read TGTGCCGCCGCGACAGGAGGCAATCAGCCCCAGCATTTT. The encoded protein is CAAATGGNQPQHF.

This chain joins TRBV27 and TRBJ2-7; D is uncertain. Trimming cost V 3 bases and J 3 bases, with 6 bases left between them. CDR1 and CDR2 from the germline V gene are MNHEY and SMNVEV (reference sequence). The CDR3 is made up of 12 amino acids. The CDR3 spells CASSFWGYEQYF. The CDR3 DNA reads TGTGCCAGCAGTTTCTGGGGCTACGAGCAGTACTTC.

The chain combines TRBV5-1 with TRBJ2-3; no clear D gene. CDR1 SGHRS and CDR2 YFSETQ come from the germline V gene. With 0 bases removed from V and 2 bases from J, the gap between germline ends came to 10 bases. The CDR3 contains 15 residues. This CDR3 reads CASSLAGSHTDTQYF. For the CDR3, the DNA is TGCGCCAGCAGCTTGGCAGGTAGCCACACAGATACGCAGTATTTT.

V and J are TRBV7-9 and TRBJ2-7; TRBD1 matches 7 bases. V lost 2 bases, J lost 0 bases, and 4 bases stayed unmatched. CDR1 and CDR2 from the germline V gene are SEHNR and FQNEAQ (reference sequence). CDR3 length: 15 amino acids. CDR3: CASSLIWDSSYEQYF. The CDR3 DNA sequence: TGTGCCAGCAGCTTAATCTGGGACAGCTCCTACGAGCAGTACTTC.

This clone has more than one count but fewer than ten. The chain uses TRBV12-3 or TRBV12-4 and TRBJ2-2, with 10 bases matching TRBD2. The CDR3 runs 13 residues. The trim removed 6 bases at V and 7 bases at J, leaving 2 bases unmatched. The DNA for the CDR3 is TGTGCCAGCAGGCTAGCGGGAGACGGGGAGCTGTTTTTT. Its translation is CASRLAGDGELFF.

This clone showed up just once. The chain joins TRBV2 to TRBJ1-4; no clear D. Germline V lookup: CDR1 SNHLY, CDR2 FYNNEI. The V end was cut by 4 bases, the J end by 0 bases, with 9 bases between. CDR3 length equals 15 residues. In DNA, the CDR3 is TGTGCCAGCAGTGGGAAGGATGCAACTAATGAAAAACTGTTTTTT. Translation gives CASSGKDATNEKLFF. Full variable domain (outside the CDR3, taken from reference TRBV2 and TRBJ1-4): EPEVTQTPSHQVTQMGQEVILRCVPISNHLYFYWYRQILGQKVEFLVSFYNNEISEKSEIFDDQFSVERPDGSNFTLKIRSTKLEDSAMYFCASSGKDATNEKLFFGSGTQLSVL.

This CDR3 reads CASSSRTGEYSGNTIYF. The CDR3 coding sequence is TGTGCCAGCAGCTCTCGGACAGGGGAATACTCTGGAAACACCATATATTTT. The V call is TRBV9, the J call TRBJ1-3, with 9 bases fitting TRBD1. The V and J ends lost 4 bases and 0 bases, in that order; junction bases with no gene match: 8. CDR1 is SGDLS and CDR2 is YYNGEE in the germline V gene. The CDR3 has 17 residues.

The chain carries TRBV6-2 or TRBV6-3 and TRBJ1-2, with D tentatively TRBD1 (6 bases). V was trimmed by 4 bases and J by 6 bases, leaving 21 bases between them. CDR3 size: 16 residues. Germline V CDR1 and CDR2: MNHEY, SVGEGT. In DNA, the CDR3 is TGTGCCAGCAGTTCTCCGCTTGGAAGGGGGACGGATGGCTACACCTTC. It codes for CASSSPLGRGTDGYTF.

Worth noting for this clone: The sample carries other DNA sequences with the same CDR3. The chain combines TRBV6-4 with TRBJ2-2; no reliable D call. The CDR3 is made up of 13 amino acids. CDR1 MRHNA and CDR2 SNTAGT come from the germline V gene. Trimming took off 0 bases at V and 4 bases at J, with 3 bases between the two ends. The DNA for the CDR3 is TGTGCCAGCAGTGACTCTAGCACCGGGGAGCTGTTTTTT. Amino acids: CASSDSSTGELFF.

This clone came up once. The rearrangement uses TRBV4-1 and TRBJ2-7; either TRBD1 or TRBD2 may fit D (5 bases each). Between the trimmed V and J ends, which lost 4 bases and 3 bases, there was a span of 16 bases. The CDR3 totals 15 residues. Per germline, CDR1 MGHRA and CDR2 YSYEKL. This CDR3 reads CASSPYGASRYEQYF. CDR3 nucleotide sequence: TGCGCCAGCAGCCCCTATGGGGCTAGCCGCTACGAGCAGTACTTC.

This chain uses TRBV20-1 with TRBJ2-1; D gene uncertain. The CDR3 contains 11 residues. From germline, CDR1 is DFQATT and CDR2 SNEGSKA (reference sequence). The germline V and J ends were trimmed by 3 bases and 8 bases, with 8 bases remaining between them. In DNA, the CDR3 is TGCAGTGCTAGTTACAGTCATGAGCAGTTCTTC. Encoded protein: CSASYSHEQFF.

This clone was seen once. The chain recombines TRBV5-8 with TRBJ1-1, with D perhaps matching TRBD1 (5 bases). The germline CDR1 and CDR2 sequences are SGHTS and YDEGEE. V shed 3 bases and J shed 0 bases, with 12 bases lying between them. The CDR3 extends over 15 amino acids. The CDR3 nucleotides are TGTGCCAGCAGCTCTTGGACATACCTGAACACTGAAGCTTTCTTT. Its protein is CASSSWTYLNTEAFF.

This sequence joins TRBV30 and TRBJ1-2; D not certain. Germline CDR1 is GTSNPN and CDR2 is SVGIG (reference sequence). The CDR3 has 15 amino acids. V dropped 0 bases and J dropped 8 bases, with 19 bases sitting between them. The CDR3 loop is CAWSVSRVGLGGYTF. The CDR3 bases are TGTGCCTGGAGTGTTTCCAGAGTGGGCCTAGGAGGCTACACCTTC.

This chain uses TRBV19 with TRBJ2-2; either TRBD1 or TRBD2 may supply D (5 bases each). Looked up from germline, CDR1 is LNHDA and CDR2 is SQIVND (reference sequence). Trimming removed 6 bases at V and 1 base at J, with 15 bases between. The CDR3 is 16 amino acids. In DNA form, the CDR3 reads TGTGCCAGTAGCTCTTACCGGGACGGGAACACCGGGGAGCTGTTTTTT. Residues: CASSSYRDGNTGELFF.

V gene TRBV5-1 combines with J gene TRBJ2-5; 9 nucleotides align to TRBD1. This CDR3 is 16 amino acids long. Germline V gene data show CDR1 as SGHRS and CDR2 as YFSETQ. V shed 4 bases, J shed 5 bases, and the junction held 12 bases outside the gene matches. The CDR3 region is CASSRSGTGMRETQYF. CDR3 in DNA: TGCGCCAGCAGCAGATCCGGGACAGGGATGAGGGAGACCCAGTACTTC.